This T cell receptor (beta chain) was observed in a study of PD-1 blockade in classical Hodgkin lymphoma. This clone appeared many times. Its target is unknown. Study-wide points: Unlike CD8+ TCR diversity, which did not rise significantly by C4D1, CD4+ TCR diversity did. Newly diagnosed patients reportedly had lower baseline TCR diversity than healthy donors. The drivers behind the repertoire differences, possibly disease activity or prior therapy, remain undefined. Baseline diversity in complete responders resembled that of newly diagnosed patients.

Every patient was affected by relapse after autologous stem cell transplantation, while exposure to brentuximab vedotin was not uniform. Germline CDR1 reads MDHEN; CDR2 reads SYDVKM. This CDR3 is built from 13 residues. Trimming at V came to 6 bases and at J to 2 bases, leaving 1 base not matched to a gene. Sequenced by immunoSEQ multiplex PCR; TCRdb stores in-frame clones only, minus some. Among 130,000 to 150,000 clones, about 78% were seen once, and the ten largest hold approximately 9.6%. The rearrangement joins TRBV28 to TRBJ2-1, with TRBD2 identical over 7 bases. This sample comprised peripheral blood mononuclear cells (PBMCs), obtained before the second cycle of nivolumab. The receptor's source is a human donor with classical Hodgkin lymphoma. CDR3 sequence reads: CASRREAYNEQFF. CDR3 bases: TGTGCCAGCAGACGGGAGGCCTACAATGAGCAGTTCTTC.